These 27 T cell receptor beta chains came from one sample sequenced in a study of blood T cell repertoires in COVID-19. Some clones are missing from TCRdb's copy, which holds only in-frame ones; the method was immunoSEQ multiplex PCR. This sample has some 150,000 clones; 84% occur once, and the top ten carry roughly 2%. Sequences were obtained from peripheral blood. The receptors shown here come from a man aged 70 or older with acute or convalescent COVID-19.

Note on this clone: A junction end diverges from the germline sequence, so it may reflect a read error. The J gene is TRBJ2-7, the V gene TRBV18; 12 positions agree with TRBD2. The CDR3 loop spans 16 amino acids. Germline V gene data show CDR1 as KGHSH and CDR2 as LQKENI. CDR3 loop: CASSPSTSGGSSEQYF. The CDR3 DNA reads TGTGCCAGCTCACCGTCGACTAGCGGGGGATCCTCCGAGCAGTACTTC.

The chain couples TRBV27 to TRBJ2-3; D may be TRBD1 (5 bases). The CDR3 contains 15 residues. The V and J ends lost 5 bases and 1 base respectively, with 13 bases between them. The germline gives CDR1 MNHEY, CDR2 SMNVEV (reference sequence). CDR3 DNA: TGTGCCAGCAGTAAAGGGGTCGGCGGCACAGATACGCAGTATTTT. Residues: CASSKGVGGTDTQYF.

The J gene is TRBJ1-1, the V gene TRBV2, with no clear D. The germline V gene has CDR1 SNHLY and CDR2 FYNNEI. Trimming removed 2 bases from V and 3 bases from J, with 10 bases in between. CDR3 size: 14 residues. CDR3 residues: CASSESRGDTEAFF. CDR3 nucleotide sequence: TGTGCCAGCAGTGAAAGTCGGGGAGACACTGAAGCTTTCTTT. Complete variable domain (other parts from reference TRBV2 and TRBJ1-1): EPEVTQTPSHQVTQMGQEVILRCVPISNHLYFYWYRQILGQKVEFLVSFYNNEISEKSEIFDDQFSVERPDGSNFTLKIRSTKLEDSAMYFCASSESRGDTEAFFGQGTRLTVV.

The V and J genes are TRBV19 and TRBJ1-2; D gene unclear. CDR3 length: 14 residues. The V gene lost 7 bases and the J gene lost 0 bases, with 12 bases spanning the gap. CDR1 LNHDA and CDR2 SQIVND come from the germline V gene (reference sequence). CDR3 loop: CASIPSGANYGYTF. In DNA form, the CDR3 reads TGTGCCAGTATTCCCTCCGGAGCTAACTATGGCTACACCTTC.

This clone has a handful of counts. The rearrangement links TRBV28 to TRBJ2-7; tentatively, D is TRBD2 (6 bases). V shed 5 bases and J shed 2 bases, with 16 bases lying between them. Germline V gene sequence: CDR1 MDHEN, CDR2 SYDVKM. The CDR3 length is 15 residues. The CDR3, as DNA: TGTGCCAGCAGTCGGGACTCAATGGGGGCCTACGAGCAGTACTTC. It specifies CASSRDSMGAYEQYF. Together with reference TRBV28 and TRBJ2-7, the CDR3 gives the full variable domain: DVKVTQSSRYLVKRTGEKVFLECVQDMDHENMFWYRQDPGLGLRLIYFSYDVKMKEKGDIPEGYSVSREKKERFSLILESASTNQTSMYLCASSRDSMGAYEQYFGPGTRLTVT.

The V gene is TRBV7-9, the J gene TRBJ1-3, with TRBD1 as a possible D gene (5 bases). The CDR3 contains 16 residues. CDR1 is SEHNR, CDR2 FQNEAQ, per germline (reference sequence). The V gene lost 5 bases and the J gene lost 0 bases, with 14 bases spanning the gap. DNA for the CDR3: TGTGCCAGCAGCCATCAGGGAACTAACTCTGGAAACACCATATATTTT. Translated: CASSHQGTNSGNTIYF. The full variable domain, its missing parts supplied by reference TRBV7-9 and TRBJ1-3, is DTGVSQNPRHKITKRGQNVTFRCDPISEHNRLYWYRQTLGQGPEFLTYFQNEAQLEKSRLLSDRFSAERPKGSFSTLEIQRTEQGDSAMYLCASSHQGTNSGNTIYFGEGSWLTVV.

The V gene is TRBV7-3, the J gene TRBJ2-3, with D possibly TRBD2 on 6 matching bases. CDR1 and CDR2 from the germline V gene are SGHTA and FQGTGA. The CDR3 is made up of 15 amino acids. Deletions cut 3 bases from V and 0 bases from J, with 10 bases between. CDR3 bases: TGTGCCAGCAGCTTGATTAGCGGTAGCACAGATACGCAGTATTTT. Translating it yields CASSLISGSTDTQYF.

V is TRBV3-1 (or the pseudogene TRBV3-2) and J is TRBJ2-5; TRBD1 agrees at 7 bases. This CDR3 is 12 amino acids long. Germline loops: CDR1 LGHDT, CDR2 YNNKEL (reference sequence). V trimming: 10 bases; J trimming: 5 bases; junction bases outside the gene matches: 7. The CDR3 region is CATQKGAETQYF. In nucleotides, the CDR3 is TGTGCCACCCAAAAGGGGGCGGAGACCCAGTACTTC.

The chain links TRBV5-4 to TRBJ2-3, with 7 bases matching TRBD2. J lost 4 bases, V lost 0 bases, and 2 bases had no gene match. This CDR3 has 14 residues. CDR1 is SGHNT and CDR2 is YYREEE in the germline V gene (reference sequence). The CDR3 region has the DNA TGTGCCAGCAGCTTGGAGGGAGGGGCAGATACGCAGTATTTT. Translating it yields CASSLEGGADTQYF.

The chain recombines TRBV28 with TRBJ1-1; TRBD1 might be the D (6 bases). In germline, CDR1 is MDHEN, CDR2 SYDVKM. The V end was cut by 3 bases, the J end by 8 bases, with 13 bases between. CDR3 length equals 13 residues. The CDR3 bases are TGTGCCAGCAGTTTGCTCGGACAGAGCGAAGCTTTCTTT. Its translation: CASSLLGQSEAFF.

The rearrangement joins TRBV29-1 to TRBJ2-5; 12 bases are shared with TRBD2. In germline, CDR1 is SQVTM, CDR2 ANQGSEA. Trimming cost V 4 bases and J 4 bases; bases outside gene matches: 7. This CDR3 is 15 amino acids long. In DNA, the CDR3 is TGCAGCGTTGGTCTAGCGGGAGGGCCGGGAGAGACCCAGTACTTC. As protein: CSVGLAGGPGETQYF.

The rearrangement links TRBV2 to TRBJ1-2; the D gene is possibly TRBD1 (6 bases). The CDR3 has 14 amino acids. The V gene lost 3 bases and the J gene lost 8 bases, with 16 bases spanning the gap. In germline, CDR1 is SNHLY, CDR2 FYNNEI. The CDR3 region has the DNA TGTGCCAGCAGTGACTACAGGGTGAATAAGGGCTACACCTTC. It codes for CASSDYRVNKGYTF.

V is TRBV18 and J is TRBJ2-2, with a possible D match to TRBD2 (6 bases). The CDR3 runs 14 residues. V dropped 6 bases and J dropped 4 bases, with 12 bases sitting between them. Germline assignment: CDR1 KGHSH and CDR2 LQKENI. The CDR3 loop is CASSEGRGTGELFF. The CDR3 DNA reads TGTGCCAGCTCGGAGGGAAGGGGCACCGGGGAGCTGTTTTTT.

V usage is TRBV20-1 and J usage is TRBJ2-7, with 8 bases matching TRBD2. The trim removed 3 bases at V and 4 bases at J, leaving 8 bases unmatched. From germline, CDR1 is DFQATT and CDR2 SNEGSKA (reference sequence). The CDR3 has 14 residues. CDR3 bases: TGCAGTGCTAGTCGGATTAGCGGGATTTACGAGCAGTACTTC. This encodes CSASRISGIYEQYF.

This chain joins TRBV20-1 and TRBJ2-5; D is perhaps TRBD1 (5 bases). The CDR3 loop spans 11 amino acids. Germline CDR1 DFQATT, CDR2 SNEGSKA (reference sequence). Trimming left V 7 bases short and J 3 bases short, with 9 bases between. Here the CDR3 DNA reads TGCAGTGTCGTCAGGGAAGAGACCCAGTACTTC. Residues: CSVVREETQYF.

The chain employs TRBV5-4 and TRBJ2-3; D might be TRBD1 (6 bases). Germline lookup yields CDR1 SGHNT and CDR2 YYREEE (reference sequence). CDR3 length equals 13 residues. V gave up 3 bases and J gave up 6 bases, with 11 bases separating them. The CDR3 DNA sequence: TGTGCCAGCAGCTACGAAAGGGGGGATACGCAGTATTTT. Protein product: CASSYERGDTQYF.

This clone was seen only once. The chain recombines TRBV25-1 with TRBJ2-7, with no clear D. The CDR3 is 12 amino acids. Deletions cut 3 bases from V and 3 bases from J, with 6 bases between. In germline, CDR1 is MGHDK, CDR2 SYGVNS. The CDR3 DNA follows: TGTGCCAGCAGTGATTCAGGCTACGAGCAGTACTTC. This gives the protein CASSDSGYEQYF.

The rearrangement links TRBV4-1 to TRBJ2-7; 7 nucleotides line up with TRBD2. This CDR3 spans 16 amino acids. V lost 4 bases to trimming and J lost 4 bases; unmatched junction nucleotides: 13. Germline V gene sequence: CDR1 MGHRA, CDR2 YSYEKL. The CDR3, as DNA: TGCGCCAGCAGCCCCGGACTAGTCCTTAGCGAGTACGAGCAGTACTTC. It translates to CASSPGLVLSEYEQYF.

The CDR3 DNA follows: TGTGCCAGTATGAGGCTTAACTATGGCTACACCTTC. As protein: CASMRLNYGYTF. The genes are TRBV2 and TRBJ1-2; D remains ambiguous. This CDR3 has 12 residues. Looked up from germline, CDR1 is SNHLY and CDR2 is FYNNEI. V was clipped by 9 bases and J by 1 base, with 9 bases between them. The variable domain in full, with the rest retrieved from reference TRBV2 and TRBJ1-2, is EPEVTQTPSHQVTQMGQEVILRCVPISNHLYFYWYRQILGQKVEFLVSFYNNEISEKSEIFDDQFSVERPDGSNFTLKIRSTKLEDSAMYFCASMRLNYGYTFGSGTRLTVV.

CDR3 amino acids: CASSHRYEQFF. The CDR3 nucleotides read TGTGCCAGCAGCCACCGTTATGAGCAGTTCTTC. The chain couples TRBV3-1 (or the pseudogene TRBV3-2) to TRBJ2-1; D gene ambiguous. The germline CDR1 and CDR2 sequences are LGHDT and YNNKEL (reference sequence). This CDR3 comprises 11 residues. V lost 3 bases to trimming and J lost 8 bases, with 5 bases between them.

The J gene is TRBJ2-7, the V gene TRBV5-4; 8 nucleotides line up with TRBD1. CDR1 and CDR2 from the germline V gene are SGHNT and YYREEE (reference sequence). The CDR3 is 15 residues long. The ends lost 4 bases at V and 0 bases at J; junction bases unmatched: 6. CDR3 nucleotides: TGTGCCAGCAGCACCAGGACAGGGAGCTCCTACGAGCAGTACTTC. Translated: CASSTRTGSSYEQYF.

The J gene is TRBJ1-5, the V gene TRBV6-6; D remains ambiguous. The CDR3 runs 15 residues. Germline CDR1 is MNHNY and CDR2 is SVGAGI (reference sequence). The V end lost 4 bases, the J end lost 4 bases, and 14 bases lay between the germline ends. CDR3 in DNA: TGTGCCAGCAGTTTCCAGGTTCGACCGAATCAGCCCCAGCATTTT. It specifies CASSFQVRPNQPQHF.

CDR3 DNA: TGTGCCAGCAGCCCAGGCGCAGCTAGCGGGGGTGAGACCCAGTACTTC. Translation: CASSPGAASGGETQYF. This chain connects TRBV3-1 (or the pseudogene TRBV3-2) to TRBJ2-5, with TRBD2 identical over 10 bases. The CDR3 is made up of 16 amino acids. Germline-derived CDR1 and CDR2 are LGHDT and YNNKEL (reference sequence). Germline trimming cut 4 bases from V and 5 bases from J; bases unmatched to any gene: 10.

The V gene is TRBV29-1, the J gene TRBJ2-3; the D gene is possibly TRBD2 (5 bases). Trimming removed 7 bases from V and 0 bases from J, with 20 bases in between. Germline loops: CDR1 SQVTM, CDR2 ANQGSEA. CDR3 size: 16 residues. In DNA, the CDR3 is TGCAGCGCCCTAGGCCTCAAGACTACTAGCACAGATACGCAGTATTTT. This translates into CSALGLKTTSTDTQYF.

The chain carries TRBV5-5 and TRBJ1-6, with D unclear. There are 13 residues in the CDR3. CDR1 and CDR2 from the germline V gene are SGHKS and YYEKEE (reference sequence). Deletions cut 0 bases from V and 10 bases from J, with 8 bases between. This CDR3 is CASSLDPRSPLHF. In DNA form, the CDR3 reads TGTGCCAGCAGCTTGGACCCGCGGTCACCCCTCCACTTT.

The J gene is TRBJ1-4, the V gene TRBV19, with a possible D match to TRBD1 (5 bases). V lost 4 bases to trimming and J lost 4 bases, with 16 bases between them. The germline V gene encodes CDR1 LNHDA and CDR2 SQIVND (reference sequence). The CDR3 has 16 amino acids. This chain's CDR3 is CASSSEGVTLNEKLFF. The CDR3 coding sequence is TGTGCCAGTAGTAGCGAAGGGGTTACCCTTAATGAAAAACTGTTTTTT.

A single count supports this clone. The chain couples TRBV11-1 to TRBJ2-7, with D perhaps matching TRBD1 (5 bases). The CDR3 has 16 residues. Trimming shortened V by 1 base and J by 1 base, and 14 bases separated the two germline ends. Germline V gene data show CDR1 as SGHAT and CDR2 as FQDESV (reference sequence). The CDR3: CASSLGGTRDSYEQYF. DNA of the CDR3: TGTGCCAGCAGCTTAGGTGGCACCAGGGATTCCTACGAGCAGTACTTC. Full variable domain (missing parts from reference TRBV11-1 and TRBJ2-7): EAEVAQSPRYKITEKSQAVAFWCDPISGHATLYWYRQILGQGPELLVQFQDESVVDDSQLPKDRFSAERLKGVDSTLKIQPAELGDSAMYLCASSLGGTRDSYEQYFGPGTRLTVT.